This TCR beta chain was sequenced for a study of CD8 T cells in ankylosing spondylitis. General study findings and limits: Roughly 8 highly homologous variants made up a TCR beta motif, and this motif appeared characteristic of ankylosing spondylitis blood. Clones linked with disease were CD8+ and fairly uncommon in the peripheral blood. Disease-linked clones reportedly showed significant enrichment in matched ankylosing spondylitis synovial fluid. Several of the motif variants were reported before in synovial fluid and blood from reactive arthritis.

One entry per CDR3 protein, called by TCRdb with MiXCR from the 5' RACE reads. The sample has about 200,000 distinct CDR3 sequences, roughly 13% seen once. CDR1 ENHRY and CDR2 SYGVKD come from the germline V gene. V dropped 5 bases and J dropped 2 bases, with 11 bases sitting between them. This CDR3 comprises 14 residues. Concerning this clonotype itself: Its cognate antigen is unknown.

The clonotype comes from a male donor with ankylosing spondylitis or in good health (not recorded which). The sequenced material came from blood, either unsorted or a sorted T cell fraction (not recorded which). This chain uses TRBV10-3 with TRBJ2-3; no firm D call. The CDR3 DNA follows: TGTGCCATCAGTTCAAGGGATTTCACAGATACGCAGTATTTT. Residues: CAISSRDFTDTQYF.